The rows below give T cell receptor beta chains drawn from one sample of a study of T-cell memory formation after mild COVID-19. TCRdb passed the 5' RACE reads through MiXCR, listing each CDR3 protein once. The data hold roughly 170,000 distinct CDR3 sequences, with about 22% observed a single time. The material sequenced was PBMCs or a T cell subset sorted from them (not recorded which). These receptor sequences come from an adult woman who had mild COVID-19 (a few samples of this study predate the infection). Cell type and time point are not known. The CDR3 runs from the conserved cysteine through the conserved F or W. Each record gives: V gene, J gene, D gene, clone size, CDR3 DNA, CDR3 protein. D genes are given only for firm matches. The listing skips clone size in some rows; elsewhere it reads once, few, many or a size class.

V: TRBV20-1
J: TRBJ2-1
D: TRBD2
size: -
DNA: TGCAGTGCTCCAGGGTATGGGACTAGCGGGTTCAATGAGCAGTTCTTC
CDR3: CSAPGYGTSGFNEQFF

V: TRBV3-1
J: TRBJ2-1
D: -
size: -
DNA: TGTGCCAGCAGCCAAGATACGGGTAATGAGCAGTTCTTC
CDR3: CASSQDTGNEQFF

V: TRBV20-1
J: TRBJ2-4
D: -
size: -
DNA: TGCAGTGCTTTAGCGTTGGAGGTTGGCAAAAACATTCAGTACTTC
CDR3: CSALALEVGKNIQYF

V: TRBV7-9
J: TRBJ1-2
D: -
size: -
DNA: TGTGCCAGCAGCTTAGCCAGCCGCGAGGGCTACACCTTC
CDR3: CASSLASREGYTF

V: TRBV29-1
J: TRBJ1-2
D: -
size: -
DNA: TGCAGCGTTGGGTTCGGATTGACAGCTAACTATGGCTACACCTTC
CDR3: CSVGFGLTANYGYTF

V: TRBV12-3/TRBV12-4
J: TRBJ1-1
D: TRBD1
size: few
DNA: TGTGCCAGCAGTGCCCGTAGACAGGGGACGATGAACACTGAAGCTTTCTTT
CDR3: CASSARRQGTMNTEAFF

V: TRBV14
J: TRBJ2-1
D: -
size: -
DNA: TGTGCCAGCAGCCAAGAAATAGGGGAGAATGAGCAGTTCTTC
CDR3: CASSQEIGENEQFF

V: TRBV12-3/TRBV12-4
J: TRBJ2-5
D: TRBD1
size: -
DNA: TGTGCCAGCAGTTTAACAGGGGTCTACCAAGAGACCCAGTACTTC
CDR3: CASSLTGVYQETQYF

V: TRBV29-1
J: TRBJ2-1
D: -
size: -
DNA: TGCAGCGTTGTCAGGGTGAGCTACAATGAGCAGTTCTTC
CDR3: CSVVRVSYNEQFF

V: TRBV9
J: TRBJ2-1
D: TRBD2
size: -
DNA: TGTGCCAGCAGCGTAAGCGGGGGGGCCACAGGGCAGTTCTTC
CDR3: CASSVSGGATGQFF

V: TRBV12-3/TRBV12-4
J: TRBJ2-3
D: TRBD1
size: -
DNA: TGTGCCAGCAGTTCGGGGACAGGGTACGCAGATACGCAGTATTTT
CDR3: CASSSGTGYADTQYF

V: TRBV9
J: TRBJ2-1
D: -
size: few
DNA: TGTGCCAGCAGCCTCGTGAACGGCAATGAGCAGTTCTTC
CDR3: CASSLVNGNEQFF

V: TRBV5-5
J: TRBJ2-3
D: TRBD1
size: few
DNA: TGTGCCAGCAGCCTCCGGGGACAGGCCAGCACAGATACGCAGTATTTT
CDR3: CASSLRGQASTDTQYF

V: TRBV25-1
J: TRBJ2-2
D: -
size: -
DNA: TGTGCCAGTTTCAACAGCGGGGAGCTGTTTTTT
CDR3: CASFNSGELFF

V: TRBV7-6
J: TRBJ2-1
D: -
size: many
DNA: TGTGCCAGCAGCGTAGGGTCTAGCAGCTACAATGAGCAGTTCTTC
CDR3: CASSVGSSSYNEQFF

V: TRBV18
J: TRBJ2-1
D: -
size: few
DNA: TGTGCCAGCTCACCAAGGCCAGGGAATCACAATGAGCAGTTCTTC
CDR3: CASSPRPGNHNEQFF

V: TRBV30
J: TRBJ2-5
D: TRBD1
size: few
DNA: TGTGCCTGGAGTGTACATTCAGCCTCGACAGGGCGACAGACCCAAGAGACCCAGTACTTC
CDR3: CAWSVHSASTGRQTQETQYF

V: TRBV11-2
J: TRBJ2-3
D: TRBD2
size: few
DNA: TGTGCCAGCAGCATACCGGGACTAACCTTCACAGATACGCAGTATTTT
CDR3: CASSIPGLTFTDTQYF

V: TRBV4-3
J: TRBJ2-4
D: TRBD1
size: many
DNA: TGCGCCAGCAGCCAGGCGATTGACAGGGAAAGCAAAAACATTCAGTACTTC
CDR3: CASSQAIDRESKNIQYF

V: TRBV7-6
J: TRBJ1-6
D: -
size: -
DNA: TGTGCCAGCAGCCCGGATTTATCGAGGAATTCACCCCTCCACTTT
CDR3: CASSPDLSRNSPLHF

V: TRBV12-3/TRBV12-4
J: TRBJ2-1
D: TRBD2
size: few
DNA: TGTGCCAGCAGAGGGACTAGCGCGACAAACCTCGGGACCTACAATGAGCAGTTCTTC
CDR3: CASRGTSATNLGTYNEQFF

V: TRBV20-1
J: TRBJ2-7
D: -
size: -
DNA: TGCAGTGCTAGTTTACTAGGAGGGTCCTACGAGCAGTACTTC
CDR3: CSASLLGGSYEQYF

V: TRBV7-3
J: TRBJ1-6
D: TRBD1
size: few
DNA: TGTGCCAGCAGCTACGGGACAGGCTATAATTCACCCCTCCACTTT
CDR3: CASSYGTGYNSPLHF

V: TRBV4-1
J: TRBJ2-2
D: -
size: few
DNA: TGCGCCAGCAGTCCCCGCGGGGAGGATAACACCGGGGAGCTGTTTTTT
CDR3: CASSPRGEDNTGELFF

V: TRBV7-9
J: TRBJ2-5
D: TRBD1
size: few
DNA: TGTGCCAGCAGCACCGTTCAGCTGGACAGGGTTCAAGAGACCCAGTACTTC
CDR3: CASSTVQLDRVQETQYF

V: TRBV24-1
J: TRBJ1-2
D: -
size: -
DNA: TGTGCCACCAGTGATTTGCAGCAGGCCTATGGCTACACCTTC
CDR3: CATSDLQQAYGYTF

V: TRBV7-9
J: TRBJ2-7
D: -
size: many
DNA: TGTGCCAGCAGCTCGGGACACCCTTACGAGCAGTACTTC
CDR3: CASSSGHPYEQYF

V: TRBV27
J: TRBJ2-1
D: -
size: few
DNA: TGTGCCAGCAGTTTATCATGGGGAAATGAGCAGTTCTTC
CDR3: CASSLSWGNEQFF

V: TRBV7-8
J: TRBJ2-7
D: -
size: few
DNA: TGTGCCAGCAGCTTATCGGAGGGGGGCTACGAGCAGTACTTC
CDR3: CASSLSEGGYEQYF

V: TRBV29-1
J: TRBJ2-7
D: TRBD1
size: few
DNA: TGCAGCGTTGAAGGAGGCCAGGGGGCGAGCTCCTACGAGCAGTACTTC
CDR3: CSVEGGQGASSYEQYF

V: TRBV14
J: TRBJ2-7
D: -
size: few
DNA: TGTGCCAGCAGCCAAGGCCCCCACATGTCGGAGCAGTACTTC
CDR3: CASSQGPHMSEQYF

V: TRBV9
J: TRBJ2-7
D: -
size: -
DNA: TGTGCCAGCAGCGTAGAAGGAGGGGGCTCCTACGAGCAGTACTTC
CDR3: CASSVEGGGSYEQYF

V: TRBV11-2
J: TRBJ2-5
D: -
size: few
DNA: TGTGCCAGCAGCCATGCAAACGGGGGGACCCAGTACTTC
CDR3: CASSHANGGTQYF

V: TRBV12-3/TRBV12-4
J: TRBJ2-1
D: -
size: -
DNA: TGTGCCAGCAGGCACAGGGTTAATGAGCAGTTCTTC
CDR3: CASRHRVNEQFF

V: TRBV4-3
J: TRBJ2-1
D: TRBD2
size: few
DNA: TGCGCCAGCAGCCCCCGGGTTAGCGGGTACAATGAGCAGTTCTTC
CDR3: CASSPRVSGYNEQFF

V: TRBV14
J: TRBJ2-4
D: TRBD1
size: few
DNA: TGTGCCAGCAGCCAAGTACAGGGGAACATTCAGTACTTC
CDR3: CASSQVQGNIQYF

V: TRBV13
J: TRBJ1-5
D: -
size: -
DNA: TGTGCCAGCAGCTTAGGGAGGACCAATCAGCCCCAGCATTTT
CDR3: CASSLGRTNQPQHF

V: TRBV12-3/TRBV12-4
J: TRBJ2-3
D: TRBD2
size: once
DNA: TGTGCCAGCAGTCATACCCTGACTAGCGGGCCGCTCACAGATACGCAGTATTTT
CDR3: CASSHTLTSGPLTDTQYF

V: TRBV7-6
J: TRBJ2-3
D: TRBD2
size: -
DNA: TGTGCCAGCAGCGCCCGACTAGCGGGAATCACAGATACGCAGTATTTT
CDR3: CASSARLAGITDTQYF

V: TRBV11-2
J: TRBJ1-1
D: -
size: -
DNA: TGTGCCAGCAGCATAAACCCGGGACTGAACACTGAAGCTTTCTTT
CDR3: CASSINPGLNTEAFF

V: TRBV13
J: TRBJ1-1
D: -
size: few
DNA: TGTGCCAGCAGCTTGGGCCAGTACCACCCTGGAGCTTTCTTT
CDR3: CASSLGQYHPGAFF

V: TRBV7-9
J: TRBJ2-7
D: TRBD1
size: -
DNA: TGTGCCAGCAGCTTATTAGGCTACCGGGACAGGGGCCCCTACGAGCAGTACTTC
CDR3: CASSLLGYRDRGPYEQYF

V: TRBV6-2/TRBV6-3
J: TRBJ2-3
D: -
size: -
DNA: TGTGCCAGCAGTCTCGTGGAGCGGGCTCCCACAGATACGCAGTATTTT
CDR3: CASSLVERAPTDTQYF

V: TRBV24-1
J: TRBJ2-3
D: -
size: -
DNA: TGTGCCACCACCCTAGGGGACGACACAGATACGCAGTATTTT
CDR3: CATTLGDDTDTQYF

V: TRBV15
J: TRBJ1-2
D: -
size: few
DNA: TGTGCCACCAGGGACGACTATGGCTACACCTTC
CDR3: CATRDDYGYTF

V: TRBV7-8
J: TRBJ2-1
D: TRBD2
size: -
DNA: TGTGCCAGCAGCTTATATGAGCGGGAGAGCTCCTACAATGAGCAGTTCTTC
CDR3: CASSLYERESSYNEQFF

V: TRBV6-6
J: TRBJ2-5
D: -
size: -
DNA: TGTGCCAGCATAGGGGGGCAGTTTGCAGAGACCCAGTACTTC
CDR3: CASIGGQFAETQYF

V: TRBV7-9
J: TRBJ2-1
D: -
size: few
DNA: TGTGCCAGCACCGAACCGGGACGCGACAATGAGCAGTTCTTC
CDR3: CASTEPGRDNEQFF

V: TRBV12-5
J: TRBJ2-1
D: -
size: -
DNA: TGTGCTAGTGGCCCCATCGAGGGCTATCATGAGCAGTTCTTC
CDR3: CASGPIEGYHEQFF

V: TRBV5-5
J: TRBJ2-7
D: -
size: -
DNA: TGTGCCAGCAACCCCCGCCACCCTAGGGACGAGCAGTACTTC
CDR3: CASNPRHPRDEQYF

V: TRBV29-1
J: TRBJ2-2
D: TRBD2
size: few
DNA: TGCAGCGTTGAAGCGACTAGCGGGACGCTTACCGGGGAGCTGTTTTTT
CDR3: CSVEATSGTLTGELFF

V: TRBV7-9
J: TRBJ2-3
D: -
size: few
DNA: TGTGCCAGCAAGGTCAGGGAGAGAGATACGCAGTATTTT
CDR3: CASKVRERDTQYF

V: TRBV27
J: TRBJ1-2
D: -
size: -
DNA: TGTGCCAGCAGCCGAGGGACACGGAACTACTATGGCTACACCTTC
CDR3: CASSRGTRNYYGYTF

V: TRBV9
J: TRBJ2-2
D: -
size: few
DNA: TGTGCCAGCAGCGTAGGAGGGTATGGGACCGGGGAGCTGTTTTTT
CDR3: CASSVGGYGTGELFF

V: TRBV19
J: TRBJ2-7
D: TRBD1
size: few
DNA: TGTGCCAGTAGTATAGGACAGGGGATCTACGAGCAGTACTTC
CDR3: CASSIGQGIYEQYF